This TCR beta chain was captured by sequencing in a study of regulatory T cells in long-lasting Graves disease. General study findings and limits: Samples came from peripheral blood alone, without thyroid tissue. Favored gene segments in persistent disease were TRBV28, TRBJ1-2 and TRBJ2-5. Having few samples may have compromised the accuracy.

Per the germline V gene, CDR1 is MNHNS and CDR2 is SASEGT. The CDR3 runs to 14 residues. Trimming took 6 bases from V and 0 from J, leaving 12 bases between them. This sample's time point: persistent/refractory GD, antithyroid drugs over 5 years with positive TRAb. RNA from PBMCs was the source of the TCR library. Notes on this clonotype: Its specificity is unknown.

CDR3-region Arm-PCR and iRepertoire HTBI primers produced the TCR beta libraries. In the authors' workflow: From all samples, identification returned approximately 15 TRBJ and 60 to 80 TRBV segments. TCRdb reanalysed the multiplex PCR reads using MiXCR and keeps one entry per CDR3 protein. It is TCRdb's table, rather than the study itself, that gives the V and J calls and clone size. This table has a few hundred thousand distinct CDR3 sequences, around 22% appearing once. The sample in question was peripheral blood mononuclear cells (PBMCs), obtained when the disease was refractory, from a patient treated with antithyroid drugs. This clonotype was obtained from a female donor with Graves disease. V is TRBV6-1 and J is TRBJ2-7; maybe TRBD1 (6 bases). DNA for the CDR3: TGTGCCAGCAGCTTCGGGACATACTCCTACGAGCAGTACTTC. It specifies CASSFGTYSYEQYF.